This T cell receptor beta chain was captured in a study of shared T cell receptors in the human thymus. Libraries were prepared by immunoSEQ multiplex PCR; TCRdb keeps only in-frame clonotypes and omits some of them. The sample yields some 700,000 clones, around 89% seen once. The germline gives CDR1 LNHDA, CDR2 SQIVND (reference sequence). This CDR3 region has 15 residues. V shed 4 bases and J shed 6 bases, with 19 bases lying between them. The same sample was also studied in work on human thymus T cells. That work adds: Thymic repertoires of unrelated individuals were reported in related research to overlap highly.

The V call is TRBV19, the J call TRBJ2-7; D may be TRBD2 (5 bases). The sequenced sample was thymocytes. This TCR was recovered from a boy in the first two years of life with a congenital heart defect. In nucleotides, the CDR3 is TGTGCCAGTAGTACCAACCTAGCCTGTCAGGCCGAGCAGTACTTC. Its protein is CASSTNLACQAEQYF.